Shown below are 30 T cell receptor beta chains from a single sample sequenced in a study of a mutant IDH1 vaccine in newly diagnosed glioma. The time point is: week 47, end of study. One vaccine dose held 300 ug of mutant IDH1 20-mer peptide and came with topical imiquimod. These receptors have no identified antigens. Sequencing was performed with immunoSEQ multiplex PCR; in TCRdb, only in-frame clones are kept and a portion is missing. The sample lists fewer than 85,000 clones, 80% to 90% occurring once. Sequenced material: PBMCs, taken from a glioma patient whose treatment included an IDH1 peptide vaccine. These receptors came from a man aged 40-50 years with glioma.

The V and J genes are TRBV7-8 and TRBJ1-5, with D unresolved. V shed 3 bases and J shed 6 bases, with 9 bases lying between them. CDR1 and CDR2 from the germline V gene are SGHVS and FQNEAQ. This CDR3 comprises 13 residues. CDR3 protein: CASSFEGVQPQHF. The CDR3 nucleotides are TGTGCCAGCAGCTTTGAGGGAGTTCAGCCCCAGCATTTT.

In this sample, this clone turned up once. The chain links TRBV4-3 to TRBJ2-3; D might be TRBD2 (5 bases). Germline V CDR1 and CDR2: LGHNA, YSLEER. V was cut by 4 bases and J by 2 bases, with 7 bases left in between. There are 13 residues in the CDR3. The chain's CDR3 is CASSPSFTDTQYF. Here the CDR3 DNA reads TGCGCCAGCAGCCCTAGCTTCACAGATACGCAGTATTTT.

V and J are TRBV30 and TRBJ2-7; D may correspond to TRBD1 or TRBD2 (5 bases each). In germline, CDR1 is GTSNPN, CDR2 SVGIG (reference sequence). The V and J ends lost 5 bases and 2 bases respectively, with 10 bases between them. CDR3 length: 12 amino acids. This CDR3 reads CAWGTGPYEQYF. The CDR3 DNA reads TGTGCCTGGGGGACGGGCCCCTACGAGCAGTACTTC.

CDR3 sequence reads: CASSLADGVWNTGELFF. The CDR3 region has the DNA TGTGCCAGCAGCTTGGCCGACGGGGTCTGGAACACCGGGGAGCTGTTTTTT. V is TRBV5-6 and J is TRBJ2-2, with D possibly TRBD2 on 5 matching bases. Germline CDR1 and CDR2: SGHDT and YYEEEE. V lost 0 bases, J lost 1 base, and 13 bases lay in between. This CDR3 contains 17 residues.

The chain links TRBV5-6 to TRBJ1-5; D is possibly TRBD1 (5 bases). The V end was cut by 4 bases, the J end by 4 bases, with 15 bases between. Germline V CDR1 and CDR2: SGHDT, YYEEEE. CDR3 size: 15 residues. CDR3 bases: TGTGCCAGCAGCCCGTTTAAACAGGTTAATCAGCCCCAGCATTTT. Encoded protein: CASSPFKQVNQPQHF.

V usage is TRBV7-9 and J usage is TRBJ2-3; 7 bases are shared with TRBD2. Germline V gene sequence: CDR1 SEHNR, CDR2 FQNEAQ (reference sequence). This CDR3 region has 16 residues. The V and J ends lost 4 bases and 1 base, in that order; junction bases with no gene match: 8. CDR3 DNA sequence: TGTGCCAGCAGCTCAGACCTTACTAGCGGCACAGATACGCAGTATTTT. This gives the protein CASSSDLTSGTDTQYF.

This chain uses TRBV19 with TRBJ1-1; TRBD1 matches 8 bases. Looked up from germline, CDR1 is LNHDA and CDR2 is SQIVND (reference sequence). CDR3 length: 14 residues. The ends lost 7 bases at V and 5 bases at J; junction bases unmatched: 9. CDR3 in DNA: TGTGCCAGTAAAACAGCAGGGGGCCAAACTGAAGCTTTCTTT. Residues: CASKTAGGQTEAFF.

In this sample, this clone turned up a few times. The CDR3 is CASSSELNTEAFF. The CDR3 bases are TGTGCCAGCAGCTCGGAGTTGAACACTGAAGCTTTCTTT. The chain is built from TRBV7-2 and TRBJ1-1; D remains ambiguous. Trimming took off 4 bases at V and 0 bases at J, with 6 bases between the two ends. The CDR3 is 13 residues long. In germline, CDR1 is SGHTA, CDR2 FQGNSA.

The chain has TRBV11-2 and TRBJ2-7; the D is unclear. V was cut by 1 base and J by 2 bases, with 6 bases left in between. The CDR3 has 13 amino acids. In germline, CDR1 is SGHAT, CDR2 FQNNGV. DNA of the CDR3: TGTGCCAGCAGCTTAGTTCGTACCTACGAGCAGTACTTC. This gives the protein CASSLVRTYEQYF.

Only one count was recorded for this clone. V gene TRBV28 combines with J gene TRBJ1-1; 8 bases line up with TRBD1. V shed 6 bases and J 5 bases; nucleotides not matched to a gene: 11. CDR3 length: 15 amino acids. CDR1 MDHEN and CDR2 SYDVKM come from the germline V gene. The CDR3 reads CASRSGSGGATEAFF. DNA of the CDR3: TGTGCCAGCAGAAGTGGTTCAGGGGGCGCAACTGAAGCTTTCTTT.

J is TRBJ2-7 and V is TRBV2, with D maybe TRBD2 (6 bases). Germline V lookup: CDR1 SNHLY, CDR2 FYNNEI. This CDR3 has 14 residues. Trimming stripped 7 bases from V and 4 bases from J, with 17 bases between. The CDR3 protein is CASKRQLAEYEQYF. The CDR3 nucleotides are TGTGCCAGCAAAAGGCAACTAGCAGAGTACGAGCAGTACTTC.

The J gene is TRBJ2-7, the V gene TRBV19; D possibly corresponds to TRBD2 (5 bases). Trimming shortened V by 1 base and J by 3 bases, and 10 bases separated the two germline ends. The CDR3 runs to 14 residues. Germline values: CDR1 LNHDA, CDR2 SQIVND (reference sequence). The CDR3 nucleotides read TGTGCCAGTAGTATAGTTCCGGGGAGCTACGAGCAGTACTTC. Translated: CASSIVPGSYEQYF.

In DNA form, the CDR3 reads TGTGCCAGCAGTCAAGGAGGGGGAATAAACACCATATATTTT. Amino acids: CASSQGGGINTIYF. V is TRBV27 and J is TRBJ1-3; perhaps TRBD1 as D (6 bases). The CDR3 spans 14 residues. CDR1 is MNHEY, CDR2 SMNVEV, per germline (reference sequence). The V gene lost 5 bases and the J gene lost 6 bases, with 14 bases spanning the gap.

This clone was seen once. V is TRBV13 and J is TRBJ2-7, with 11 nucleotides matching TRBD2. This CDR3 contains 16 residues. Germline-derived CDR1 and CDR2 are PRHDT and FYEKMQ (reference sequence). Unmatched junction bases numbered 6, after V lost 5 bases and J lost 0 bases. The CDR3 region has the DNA TGTGCCAGCAGCCTCGGACTAGCGGGCCGCTCCTACGAGCAGTACTTC. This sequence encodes CASSLGLAGRSYEQYF.

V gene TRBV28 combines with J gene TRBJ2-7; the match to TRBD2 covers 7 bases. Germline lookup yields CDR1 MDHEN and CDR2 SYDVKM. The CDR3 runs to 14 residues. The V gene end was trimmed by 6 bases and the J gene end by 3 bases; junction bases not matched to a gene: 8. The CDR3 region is CASRGSGIRYEQYF. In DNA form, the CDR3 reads TGTGCCAGCAGGGGCAGCGGGATTCGCTACGAGCAGTACTTC.

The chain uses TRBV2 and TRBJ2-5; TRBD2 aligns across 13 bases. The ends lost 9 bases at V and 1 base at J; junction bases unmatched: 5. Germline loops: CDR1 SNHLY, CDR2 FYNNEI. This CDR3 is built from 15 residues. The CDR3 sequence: CARGGLAGTQETQYF. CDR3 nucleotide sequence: TGTGCCAGAGGGGGACTAGCGGGGACCCAAGAGACCCAGTACTTC. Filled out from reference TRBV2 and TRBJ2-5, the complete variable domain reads EPEVTQTPSHQVTQMGQEVILRCVPISNHLYFYWYRQILGQKVEFLVSFYNNEISEKSEIFDDQFSVERPDGSNFTLKIRSTKLEDSAMYFCARGGLAGTQETQYFGPGTRLLVL.

Here the CDR3 DNA reads TGCGCCAGCAGCCAAGAGGGGAGGGATACTGAAGCTTTCTTT. This translates into CASSQEGRDTEAFF. The V and J genes are TRBV4-3 and TRBJ1-1; D gene ambiguous. The CDR3 contains 14 residues. Trimming took 0 bases from V and 5 from J, leaving 10 bases between them. Looked up from germline, CDR1 is LGHNA and CDR2 is YSLEER.

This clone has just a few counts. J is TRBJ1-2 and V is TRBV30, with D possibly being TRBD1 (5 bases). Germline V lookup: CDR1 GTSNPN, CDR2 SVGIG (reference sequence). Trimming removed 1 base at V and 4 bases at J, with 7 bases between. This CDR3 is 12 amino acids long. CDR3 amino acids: CAWSEGLYGYTF. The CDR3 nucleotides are TGTGCCTGGAGTGAGGGGCTCTATGGCTACACCTTC.

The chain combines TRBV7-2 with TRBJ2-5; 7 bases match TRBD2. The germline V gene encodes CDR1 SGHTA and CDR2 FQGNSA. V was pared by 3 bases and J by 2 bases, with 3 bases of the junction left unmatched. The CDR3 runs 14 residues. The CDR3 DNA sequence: TGTGCCAGCAGCTTGAGTAGCGGGCAAGAGACCCAGTACTTC. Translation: CASSLSSGQETQYF.

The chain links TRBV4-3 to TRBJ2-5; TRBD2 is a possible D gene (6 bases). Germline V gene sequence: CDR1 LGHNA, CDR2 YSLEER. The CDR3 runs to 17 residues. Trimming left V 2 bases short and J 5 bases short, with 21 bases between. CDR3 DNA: TGCGCCAGCAGCCAATCTCGCCTAGGGGCGGCGGGGGAGACCCAGTACTTC. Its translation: CASSQSRLGAAGETQYF.

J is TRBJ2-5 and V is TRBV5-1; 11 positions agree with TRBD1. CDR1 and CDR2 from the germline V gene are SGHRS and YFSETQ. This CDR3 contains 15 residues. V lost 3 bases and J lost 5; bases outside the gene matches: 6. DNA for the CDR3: TGCGCCAGCAGCTCCGGGACAGGGGGTTGGGAGACCCAGTACTTC. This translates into CASSSGTGGWETQYF.

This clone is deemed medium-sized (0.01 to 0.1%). The chain's CDR3 is CASSLGGGRYGEQFF. The CDR3 nucleotides are TGTGCCAGCAGCCTTGGGGGCGGGAGGTACGGTGAGCAGTTCTTC. The rearrangement joins TRBV7-3 to TRBJ2-1, with 8 bases that match TRBD2. The ends lost 5 bases at V and 9 bases at J; junction bases unmatched: 12. CDR3 length: 15 residues. The V gene's germline CDR1 is SGHTA and CDR2 FQGTGA. Filled out from reference TRBV7-3 and TRBJ2-1, the complete variable domain reads GAGVSQTPSNKVTEKGKYVELRCDPISGHTALYWYRQSLGQGPEFLIYFQGTGAADDSGLPNDRFFAVRPEGSVSTLKIQRTERGDSAVYLCASSLGGGRYGEQFFGPGTRLTVL.

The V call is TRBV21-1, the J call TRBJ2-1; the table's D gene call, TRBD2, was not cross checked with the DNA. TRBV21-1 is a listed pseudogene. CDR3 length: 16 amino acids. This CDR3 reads CASNTKVGAGENEQFF. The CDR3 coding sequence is TGTGCCAGCAACACTAAGGTGGGAGCGGGAGAAAATGAGCAGTTCTTC.

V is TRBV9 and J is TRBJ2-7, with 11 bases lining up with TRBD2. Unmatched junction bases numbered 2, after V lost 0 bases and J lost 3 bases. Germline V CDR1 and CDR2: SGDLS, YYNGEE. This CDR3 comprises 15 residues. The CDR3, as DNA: TGTGCCAGCAGCGTAGATCTAGCGGGAGGCTACGAGCAGTACTTC. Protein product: CASSVDLAGGYEQYF. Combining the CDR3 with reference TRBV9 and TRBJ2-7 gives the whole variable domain DSGVTQTPKHLITATGQRVTLRCSPRSGDLSVYWYQQSLDQGLQFLIQYYNGEERAKGNILERFSAQQFPDLHSELNLSSLELGDSALYFCASSVDLAGGYEQYFGPGTRLTVT.

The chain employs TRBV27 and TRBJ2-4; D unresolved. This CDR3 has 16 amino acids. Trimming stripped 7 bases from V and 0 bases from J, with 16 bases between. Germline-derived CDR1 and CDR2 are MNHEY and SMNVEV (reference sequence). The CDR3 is CASTQRASVAKNIQYF. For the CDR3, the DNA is TGTGCCAGCACCCAAAGGGCCTCGGTAGCCAAAAACATTCAGTACTTC.

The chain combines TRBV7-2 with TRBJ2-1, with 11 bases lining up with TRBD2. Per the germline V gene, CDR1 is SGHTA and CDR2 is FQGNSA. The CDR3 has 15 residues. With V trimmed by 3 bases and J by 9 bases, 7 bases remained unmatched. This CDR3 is CASSFTSGGAGEQFF. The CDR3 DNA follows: TGTGCCAGCAGCTTTACTAGCGGGGGTGCTGGTGAGCAGTTCTTC. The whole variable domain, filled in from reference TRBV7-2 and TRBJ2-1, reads GAGVSQSPSNKVTEKGKDVELRCDPISGHTALYWYRQSLGQGLEFLIYFQGNSAPDKSGLPSDRFSAERTGGSVSTLTIQRTQQEDSAVYLCASSFTSGGAGEQFFGPGTRLTVL.

Here the CDR3 DNA reads TGTGCCAGCAGTACTAGCGGGAGGAGGGGGGAGACCCAGTACTTC. It specifies CASSTSGRRGETQYF. The chain is built from TRBV27 and TRBJ2-5; 12 positions match TRBD2. V was pared by 5 bases and J by 5 bases, with 6 bases of the junction left unmatched. Per germline, CDR1 MNHEY and CDR2 SMNVEV (reference sequence). This CDR3 spans 15 amino acids.

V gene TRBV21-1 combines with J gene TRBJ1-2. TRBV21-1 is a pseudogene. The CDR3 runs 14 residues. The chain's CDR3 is CASSRGRVSYGYTF. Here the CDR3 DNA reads TGTGCCAGCAGCAGAGGGAGGGTGTCCTATGGCTACACCTTC.

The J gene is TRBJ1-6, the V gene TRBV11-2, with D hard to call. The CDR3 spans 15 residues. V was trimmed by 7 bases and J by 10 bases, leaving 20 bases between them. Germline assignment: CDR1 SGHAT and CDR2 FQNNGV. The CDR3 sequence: CASKLEWSQRSPLHF. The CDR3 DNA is TGTGCCAGCAAACTAGAGTGGTCCCAACGATCACCCCTCCACTTT.

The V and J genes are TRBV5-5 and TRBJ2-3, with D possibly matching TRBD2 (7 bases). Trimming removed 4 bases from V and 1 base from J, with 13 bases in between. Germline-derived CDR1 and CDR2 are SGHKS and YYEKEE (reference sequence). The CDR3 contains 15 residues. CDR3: CASSSGTTGTDTQYF. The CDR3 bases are TGTGCCAGCAGCAGCGGGACAACAGGCACAGATACGCAGTATTTT.